This TCR beta chain came from a study of Graves' ophthalmopathy and Graves' hyperthyroidism. The overall study: Over 18 months of follow-up, stable hyperthyroidism required that no ophthalmopathy appear. Findings of the study overall: Separation of ophthalmopathy from stable hyperthyroidism was achieved by a 13-signature model, at roughly 90% sensitivity and 70% to 82% specificity.

RNA transcripts provided the template for amplifying TCR beta CDR3 regions. RT-PCR was first run with HTBI primers, then multiplex PCR in a second round. TCRdb ran MiXCR on the multiplex PCR reads and lists one entry per CDR3 protein. This repertoire shows 580,000 or so distinct CDR3 sequences, about 40% found once; its top ten account for 4% to 5%. The sample holds many counts of this clonotype. No antigen is known for it. Newly diagnosed hyperthyroidism donors, aged 18 to 65, duration under 2 months. Other autoimmune diseases, uncontrolled infections, pregnancy and lactation each led to patient exclusion. The sequence was collected from an adult man with Graves' hyperthyroidism. The sample comprised peripheral blood or thyroid tissue (not recorded which).

The CDR3 loop reads CASSQALQETQYF. The DNA for the CDR3 is TGCGCCAGCAGCCAAGCTCTTCAAGAGACCCAGTACTTC. V is TRBV4-1 and J is TRBJ2-5; no reliable D call. Germline V gene lookup returns CDR1 MGHRA and CDR2 YSYEKL. Trimming took off 1 base at V and 2 bases at J, with 5 bases between the two ends. This CDR3 spans 13 amino acids.